The 20 T cell receptor beta chains given below trace back to one sample, sequenced in a study of PD-L1 blockade in urothelial cancer. Clones were sequenced by immunoSEQ multiplex PCR, and TCRdb holds only the in-frame ones, with some missing. In the table there are 15,000 to 20,000 clones, approximately 90% of which are singletons. The time point was: pretreatment peripheral blood. Sequences were derived from PBMCs, sampled around atezolizumab (anti-PD-L1) treatment. Receptor source: a man aged 70-80 years with urothelial cancer.

The rearrangement joins TRBV29-1 to TRBJ1-2; D call uncertain. Looked up from germline, CDR1 is SQVTM and CDR2 is ANQGSEA. V gave up 3 bases and J gave up 0 bases, with 8 bases separating them. The CDR3 sequence is 13 residues long. CDR3 amino acids: CSVESITNYGYTF. The CDR3 bases are TGCAGCGTTGAGAGTATTACTAACTATGGCTACACCTTC.

This chain links TRBV19 with TRBJ1-2; no reliable D call. CDR3 length: 13 residues. V was trimmed by 3 bases and J by 4 bases, leaving 9 bases between them. CDR1 LNHDA and CDR2 SQIVND come from the germline V gene (reference sequence). The CDR3 nucleotides read TGTGCCAGTAGTATGCGCCGGGGCTATGGCTACACCTTC. Protein sequence: CASSMRRGYGYTF.

The rearrangement joins TRBV4-1 to TRBJ1-2; D is undetermined. Trimming removed 1 base from V and 6 bases from J, with 15 bases in between. Germline lookup yields CDR1 MGHRA and CDR2 YSYEKL. The CDR3 has 15 residues. CDR3 nucleotides: TGCGCCAGCAGCCAAGGGCAGGTGAGTCCTCATGGCTACACCTTC. Translated: CASSQGQVSPHGYTF.

V is TRBV2 and J is TRBJ2-1; tentatively, D is TRBD2 (6 bases). Looked up from germline, CDR1 is SNHLY and CDR2 is FYNNEI. CDR3 size: 16 residues. The ends were cut back, 4 bases at V and 0 bases at J, with 13 bases in the middle. CDR3 sequence: CASSGTPGGSYNEQFF. CDR3 DNA sequence: TGTGCCAGCAGTGGAACCCCCGGGGGCTCCTACAATGAGCAGTTCTTC.

A few counts support this clone. The V call is TRBV6-1, the J call TRBJ1-6; 8 nucleotides align to TRBD1. The germline V gene encodes CDR1 MNHNS and CDR2 SASEGT. The J segment lost 7 bases and the V segment lost 3 bases, leaving 2 bases of the junction unmatched. CDR3 length: 14 amino acids. The CDR3 nucleotides are TGTGCCAGCAGTGACAGGGGGCTGAATTCACCCCTCCACTTT. This encodes CASSDRGLNSPLHF.

CDR3 loop: CAWRGVGQFF. The DNA of the CDR3 is TGTGCCTGGCGGGGGGTTGGCCAGTTCTTC. The genes are TRBV30 and TRBJ2-1; 7 bases line up with TRBD2. The trim removed 5 bases at V and 13 bases at J, leaving 5 bases unmatched. Germline V lookup: CDR1 GTSNPN, CDR2 SVGIG (reference sequence). The CDR3 is 10 amino acids.

The chain recombines TRBV29-1 with TRBJ2-7, with 7 bases lining up with TRBD1. The V gene's germline CDR1 is SQVTM and CDR2 ANQGSEA. V lost 0 bases, J lost 1 base, and 6 bases stayed unmatched. This CDR3 comprises 15 residues. The CDR3 DNA sequence: TGCAGCGTTGAAGATCAGGGCAGGGGGTCCTACGAGCAGTACTTC. Encoded protein: CSVEDQGRGSYEQYF.

This clone was seen a single time. The chain combines TRBV28 with TRBJ2-7; TRBD1 aligns across 8 bases. The CDR3 is 15 amino acids. Looked up from germline, CDR1 is MDHEN and CDR2 is SYDVKM. The V segment lost 3 bases and the J segment 0 bases; nucleotides outside the gene matches: 4. CDR3 residues: CASSFIQGASYEQYF. CDR3 sequence (DNA): TGTGCCAGCAGTTTCATCCAGGGGGCCTCCTACGAGCAGTACTTC. Full variable domain (outside the CDR3, taken from reference TRBV28 and TRBJ2-7): DVKVTQSSRYLVKRTGEKVFLECVQDMDHENMFWYRQDPGLGLRLIYFSYDVKMKEKGDIPEGYSVSREKKERFSLILESASTNQTSMYLCASSFIQGASYEQYFGPGTRLTVT.

This chain links TRBV6-5 with TRBJ1-5, with TRBD1 as a possible D gene (5 bases). The germline CDR1 and CDR2 sequences are MNHEY and SVGAGI. This CDR3 contains 15 residues. V shed 0 bases and J shed 3 bases, with 9 bases lying between them. CDR3 loop: CASSYSIRDNQPQHF. The CDR3 DNA reads as TGTGCCAGCAGTTACTCGATCAGGGACAATCAGCCCCAGCATTTT.

The V and J genes are TRBV13 and TRBJ1-2, with no clear D. Between the trimmed V and J ends, which lost 1 base and 1 base, there was a span of 10 bases. Per the germline V gene, CDR1 is PRHDT and CDR2 is FYEKMQ (reference sequence). CDR3 length equals 15 residues. CDR3 sequence: CASSLVDIDNYGYTF. CDR3 nucleotide sequence: TGTGCCAGCAGCTTAGTAGACATAGATAACTATGGCTACACCTTC. Full variable domain (outside the CDR3, taken from reference TRBV13 and TRBJ1-2): AAGVIQSPRHLIKEKRETATLKCYPIPRHDTVYWYQQGPGQDPQFLISFYEKMQSDKGSIPDRFSAQQFSDYHSELNMSSLELGDSALYFCASSLVDIDNYGYTFGSGTRLTVV.

The V and J genes are TRBV30 and TRBJ1-1; D perhaps matches TRBD1 (5 bases). V was shortened by 1 base and J by 7 bases, with 10 bases between the two germline ends. Germline values: CDR1 GTSNPN, CDR2 SVGIG (reference sequence). The CDR3 has 12 residues. In nucleotides, the CDR3 is TGTGCCTGGAGTGCTCAGGGTGTTGAAGCTTTCTTT. Translated: CAWSAQGVEAFF.

The table lists this clone with a count of one. This chain uses TRBV28 with TRBJ1-5, with D uncertain. The CDR3 length is 13 residues. Trimming pared 2 bases from V and 4 bases from J, leaving 6 bases between. The germline CDR1 and CDR2 sequences are MDHEN and SYDVKM. CDR3 sequence reads: CASSLAANQPQHF. The CDR3 region has the DNA TGTGCCAGCAGTTTAGCGGCAAATCAGCCCCAGCATTTT.

CDR3 in amino acids: CASSGTGSRGYTF. CDR3 DNA sequence: TGCGCCAGCAGTGGGACAGGGTCTAGGGGCTACACCTTC. The V gene is TRBV5-1, the J gene TRBJ1-2; the match to TRBD1 covers 9 bases. CDR3 length: 13 residues. Per germline, CDR1 SGHRS and CDR2 YFSETQ. The J segment lost 8 bases and the V segment lost 5 bases, leaving 7 bases of the junction unmatched.

V and J are TRBV6-5 and TRBJ1-2; TRBD1 might be the D (6 bases). The CDR3 sequence is 14 residues long. The germline gives CDR1 MNHEY, CDR2 SVGAGI. Trimming left V 6 bases short and J 6 bases short, with 17 bases between. The CDR3 DNA follows: TGTGCCAGCAGACTAGGACAGCCATCCAATGGCTACACCTTC. It translates to CASRLGQPSNGYTF.

In nucleotides, the CDR3 is TGTGCCAGCAGTAGCGGGGGGGCCGGTGAAGATACGCAGTATTTT. Protein: CASSSGGAGEDTQYF. The V call is TRBV27, the J call TRBJ2-3, with 10 bases fitting TRBD2. Germline assignment: CDR1 MNHEY and CDR2 SMNVEV (reference sequence). This CDR3 has 15 residues. V shed 5 bases and J 5 bases; nucleotides not matched to a gene: 7.

This chain uses TRBV29-1 with TRBJ1-5; 7 bases line up with TRBD1. Germline V gene data show CDR1 as SQVTM and CDR2 as ANQGSEA. This CDR3 region has 14 residues. The CDR3 coding sequence is TGCAGTGTTTCTACAGGGGCCGGGAATCAGCCCCAGCATTTT. Encoded protein: CSVSTGAGNQPQHF.

The rearrangement joins TRBV18 to TRBJ2-1; TRBD2 agrees at 8 bases. The ends lost 6 bases at V and 4 bases at J; junction bases unmatched: 8. The CDR3 runs to 15 residues. Germline V gene lookup returns CDR1 KGHSH and CDR2 LQKENI. The CDR3 nucleotides read TGTGCCAGCTCTCCTTCCGGGGGGGGTTACAATGAGCAGTTCTTC. It codes for CASSPSGGGYNEQFF.

In this sample, this clone turned up a few times. The chain employs TRBV4-1 and TRBJ1-6, with 9 positions matching TRBD1. The CDR3 loop spans 18 amino acids. CDR1 is MGHRA, CDR2 YSYEKL, per germline. Trimming removed 1 base from V and 9 bases from J; junction bases left unmatched: 13. CDR3 in DNA: TGCGCCAGCAGCCAAGGACTCAACAGGGGGCGCTTAGGTTCACCCCTCCACTTT. Translating gives CASSQGLNRGRLGSPLHF.

V and J are TRBV19 and TRBJ1-3, with D unresolved. Trimming pared 6 bases from V and 1 base from J, leaving 13 bases between. There are 15 residues in the CDR3. From germline, CDR1 is LNHDA and CDR2 SQIVND (reference sequence). CDR3 loop: CASRRSLISGNTIYF. CDR3 DNA sequence: TGTGCCAGTAGGAGATCACTGATTTCTGGAAACACCATATATTTT.

The genes are TRBV5-6 and TRBJ2-7, with 8 bases identical to TRBD2. The CDR3 has 15 amino acids. Germline V gene sequence: CDR1 SGHDT, CDR2 YYEEEE. J was trimmed by 5 bases and V by 0 bases; bases with no gene match: 7. CDR3 sequence (DNA): TGTGCCAGCAGCTTGGGAGCCGGGGGGGCACACGAGCAGTACTTC. Its protein product is CASSLGAGGAHEQYF.